This T cell receptor beta chain comes out of a study of T cells after posttransplantation cyclophosphamide. The study, taken as a whole, reports: Skin or GI-infiltrating T cells shared few TRB sequences with blood. Recipient CMV seropositivity and CMV reactivation strongly tracked TRB clonality.

This clone came up once. Its antigen remains unknown. Sequencing used immunoSEQ multiplex PCR; TCRdb keeps in-frame clones, though not all of them. The sample records roughly 13,000 clones, 76% being singletons. V lost 0 bases to trimming and J lost 4 bases; unmatched junction nucleotides: 9. Germline V CDR1 and CDR2: SGHRS, YFSETQ. CDR3 length: 16 amino acids. The receptor's source is a man between 50 and 59 years old. The sample consisted of memory CD4+ T cells sorted from PBMCs. The chain carries TRBV5-1 and TRBJ2-7; TRBD1 matches at 8 bases. Here the CDR3 reads CASSLGERQGTYEQYF. For the CDR3, the DNA is TGCGCCAGCAGCTTGGGCGAGAGACAGGGGACATACGAGCAGTACTTC.